This TCR beta chain was documented in a study of T cells after yellow fever vaccination. Across the whole study: Any fraction with a low cell number was prepared using SMART-Seq v4 Ultra Low Input.

V lost 5 bases to trimming and J lost 2 bases, with 10 bases between them. CDR1 GTSNPN and CDR2 SVGIG come from the germline V gene (reference sequence). The CDR3 is 12 residues long. Study findings and constraints: FACS-sorted repertoires could harbor abundant contaminating bulk-population clonotypes. The secondary T-cell response peaked on day 5, not day 15, but was weaker.

TCRdb itself ran the 5' RACE reads through MiXCR, one entry per CDR3 protein. Altogether approximately 120,000 distinct CDR3 sequences are present, 13% to 15% being singletons, with the ten largest covering 43%. Turning to this clonotype: Its target is not known.

The sequence derives from a man between 18 and 29 years old who received the YFV17D yellow fever vaccine. V and J are TRBV30 and TRBJ2-7; D call uncertain. Sample: CD8+ T cells sorted from PBMCs, taken 5 days after the yellow fever booster vaccination. The DNA for the CDR3 is TGTGCCTGGGAGACATTTCCCTACGAGCAGTACTTC. The encoded protein is CAWETFPYEQYF.